This TCR beta chain was sequenced in a study of CD8 T cells in Susac syndrome (dated by TCRdb to between 2017 and 2020). General notes on the study: Repertoire sequencing was used to test whether CD8+ T cell activation and differentiation in Susac syndrome was antigen driven. The full study reports these points: The number of individuals in the TCR sequencing and HLA analysis was acknowledged as relatively small.

Peripheral blood CD8+ and CD4+ T cells from healthy donors, Susac syndrome patients and multiple sclerosis patients were profiled using high-throughput TCR beta sequencing. The healthy donors served as controls matched for age and sex. CD8+ TEMRA cells were enriched by FACS, while bulk CD8+ and CD4+ T cells were purified by magnetic negative isolation. Blood was collected in EDTA tubes and processed within 24 hours, with PBMCs isolated through density gradient centrifugation. PBMCs destined for TCR sequencing were cryopreserved in liquid nitrogen and later thawed in a 37 °C water bath. Purity of sorted or isolated CD4+, CD8+ and CD8+ TEMRA cells was at least 90%. The germline V gene (reference sequence) specifies SGHNT as CDR1 and YYREEE as CDR2. The CDR3 sequence holds 13 residues, the cysteine and phenylalanine included. Only CDR3 DNA is held: 39 bases, read in frame from base 1. At the junction V is shortened by 3 bases and J by 6 bases; bases outside the gene matches: 6.

Details on this clonotype: What this receptor recognizes is not known. Base qualities were left out, and no much larger clone turns up one base away.

RNA was extracted using the RNeasy kit, and about 0.5 to 1 ug of the RNA was reverse transcribed with random hexamers. TCR beta CDR3 regions were amplified with the immunoSEQ multiplex PCR assay covering 54 Vbeta and 13 Jbeta segments. PCR amplification bias was corrected by using a synthetic template baseline for primer optimization and computational correction. In the authors' own workflow: Reads were assigned to V, D and J genes according to IMGT and analyzed in immunoSEQ Analyzer, with only productive sequences retained. To calculate clonality, Shannon entropy was normalized by log2 of the number of productive unique sequences and then subtracted from one. Public and private clones were assessed among the 100 most prevalent clones of each patient and control. Clones were defined as Susac-specific if absent from the healthy and MS cohorts, from 900 to 1,300 published viral clones and from other ImmuneACCESS disease sequences. TCRdb applied fastp at Q25 and MiXCR to the public reads, then kept only in-frame beta chains. Each entry is one CDR3 protein sequence, shown with its most common DNA and genes. The V and J calls shown here were made by TCRdb, not taken from the authors' results. This sample holds 120,000 to 150,000 distinct CDR3 sequences; roughly 95% were observed only once. The ten largest clones represent around 0.08% of the sample.

Sequenced sample: CD4+ T cells from PBMCs. The sequence came from a human donor in good health. The rearrangement combines TRBV5-4 with TRBJ2-7, with 7 middle bases fitting TRBD1. The nucleotides are TGTGCCAGCAGCTACGACAGGGCCGGCGAGCAGTACTTC. It codes for CASSYDRAGEQYF.